Listed here are 27 T cell receptor beta chains from one sample, sequenced in a study of graft-versus-host responses after intestinal transplantation. Clones were read by immunoSEQ multiplex PCR, and TCRdb kept only the in-frame ones, dropping some. Among about 100,000 clones, around 90% were seen once, and the ten largest hold 5% to 6.5%. Antigens for these TCRs are unknown. Sequences were derived from unstimulated CD8+ T cells sorted from spleen or lymph node cells, sampled before intestinal transplant. These receptors originate from a human donor who received an intestinal transplant.

The chain has TRBV27 and TRBJ1-1; TRBD1 matches 9 bases. The V segment lost 6 bases and the J segment 1 base; nucleotides outside the gene matches: 3. The CDR3 has 14 residues. Germline-derived CDR1 and CDR2 are MNHEY and SMNVEV (reference sequence). The CDR3 here is CASREQGANTEAFF. The CDR3 region has the DNA TGTGCCAGCAGGGAACAGGGGGCGAACACTGAAGCTTTCTTT.

This clone is a singleton in its sample. This chain connects TRBV29-1 to TRBJ1-1; D is possibly TRBD1 (6 bases). The ends were cut back, 7 bases at V and 1 base at J, with 13 bases in the middle. Germline V gene sequence: CDR1 SQVTM, CDR2 ANQGSEA. The CDR3 has 13 amino acids. Here the CDR3 DNA reads TGCAGCGCCACCACAGGGTGGAACACTGAAGCTTTCTTT. Protein: CSATTGWNTEAFF.

V usage is TRBV27 and J usage is TRBJ2-5; D perhaps matches TRBD1 (5 bases). CDR1 is MNHEY and CDR2 is SMNVEV in the germline V gene (reference sequence). The CDR3 contains 13 residues. The germline V and J ends were trimmed by 2 bases and 4 bases, with 8 bases remaining between them. CDR3 protein: CASSLGAAETQYF. The CDR3 DNA follows: TGTGCCAGCAGTTTAGGGGCGGCAGAGACCCAGTACTTC.

This CDR3 reads CASSSQELGSYNSPLHF. The CDR3 DNA reads as TGTGCCAGCAGCTCCCAAGAGTTAGGCTCCTATAATTCACCCCTCCACTTT. The chain couples TRBV13 to TRBJ1-6; D ambiguous. The germline gives CDR1 PRHDT, CDR2 FYEKMQ (reference sequence). V lost 4 bases and J 0 bases, leaving 13 bases between the germline ends. The CDR3 covers 17 residues. Looking up the rest from reference TRBV13 and TRBJ1-6 gives the full variable domain: AAGVIQSPRHLIKEKRETATLKCYPIPRHDTVYWYQQGPGQDPQFLISFYEKMQSDKGSIPDRFSAQQFSDYHSELNMSSLELGDSALYFCASSSQELGSYNSPLHFGNGTRLTVT.

The chain uses TRBV7-9 and TRBJ2-5, with D possibly TRBD1 on 6 matching bases. CDR3 length: 14 residues. Germline lookup yields CDR1 SEHNR and CDR2 FQNEAQ (reference sequence). Trimming removed 1 base from V and 4 bases from J, with 10 bases in between. The DNA for the CDR3 is TGTGCCAGCAGCTTAGGACAGGTTGCAGAGACCCAGTACTTC. It codes for CASSLGQVAETQYF.

The genes are TRBV21-1 and TRBJ2-7. TRBV21-1 is termed a pseudogene. This CDR3 has 17 amino acids. In nucleotides, the CDR3 is TGTGCCAGCAGCAAGGATTACCAAAGCATTGGGGCCTACGAGCAGTACTTC. Protein sequence: CASSKDYQSIGAYEQYF.

This chain joins TRBV28 and TRBJ2-7, with 10 positions matching TRBD2. The CDR3 spans 17 residues. Trimming cost V 2 bases and J 2 bases; bases outside gene matches: 9. The germline gives CDR1 MDHEN, CDR2 SYDVKM. The CDR3 reads CASSLRLAGEGAYEQYF. As DNA, the CDR3 is TGTGCCAGCAGTTTACGGCTAGCGGGAGAGGGGGCCTACGAGCAGTACTTC. The variable domain in full, with the rest retrieved from reference TRBV28 and TRBJ2-7, is DVKVTQSSRYLVKRTGEKVFLECVQDMDHENMFWYRQDPGLGLRLIYFSYDVKMKEKGDIPEGYSVSREKKERFSLILESASTNQTSMYLCASSLRLAGEGAYEQYFGPGTRLTVT.

The chain couples TRBV4-1 to TRBJ2-3, with D unclear. The CDR3 extends over 15 amino acids. CDR1 is MGHRA, CDR2 YSYEKL, per germline. V shed 1 base and J shed 3 bases, with 11 bases lying between them. Written as DNA, the CDR3 is TGCGCCAGCAGCCAAGGGAACTACCAAACAGATACGCAGTATTTT. This translates into CASSQGNYQTDTQYF.

The count of this clone is one. The chain has TRBV28 and TRBJ2-7; possibly TRBD2 for D (6 bases). CDR3 length: 16 residues. Per the germline V gene, CDR1 is MDHEN and CDR2 is SYDVKM. V was cut by 5 bases and J by 5 bases, with 22 bases left in between. Here the CDR3 reads CASSLTLTDGGDEQYF. The DNA of the CDR3 is TGTGCCAGCAGTCTCACCCTTACTGACGGGGGTGACGAGCAGTACTTC.

J is TRBJ2-1 and V is TRBV13, with 7 nucleotides matching TRBD1. The germline V gene encodes CDR1 PRHDT and CDR2 FYEKMQ (reference sequence). The CDR3 runs 13 residues. The V and J ends lost 7 bases and 7 bases, in that order; junction bases with no gene match: 7. The CDR3 here is CASIGQQGNEQFF. DNA of the CDR3: TGTGCCAGCATAGGACAACAGGGGAATGAGCAGTTCTTC.

This rearrangement joins TRBV6-5 to TRBJ2-3, with D hard to call. The V gene's germline CDR1 is MNHEY and CDR2 SVGAGI. The CDR3 sequence is 14 residues long. Trimming removed 6 bases from V and 4 bases from J, with 14 bases in between. For the CDR3, the DNA is TGTGCCAGCAGCTTGTTAACCTTACCAGATACGCAGTATTTT. This gives the protein CASSLLTLPDTQYF.

The chain has TRBV6-1 and TRBJ1-2; a possible D gene is TRBD1 (5 bases). This CDR3 contains 16 residues. V lost 3 bases to trimming and J lost 3 bases, with 17 bases between them. Germline CDR1 reads MNHNS; CDR2 reads SASEGT. In DNA, the CDR3 is TGTGCCAGCAGTGACCTTAAAAGCAGGGTTCACTATGGCTACACCTTC. This encodes CASSDLKSRVHYGYTF.

This chain connects TRBV2 to TRBJ2-2; D uncertain. Trimming shortened V by 4 bases and J by 5 bases, and 5 bases separated the two germline ends. Germline V gives CDR1 SNHLY, CDR2 FYNNEI. The CDR3 consists of 12 residues. The CDR3 region is CASSGQTGELFF. The CDR3 DNA is TGTGCCAGCAGTGGGCAGACCGGGGAGCTGTTTTTT. Complete variable domain (other parts from reference TRBV2 and TRBJ2-2): EPEVTQTPSHQVTQMGQEVILRCVPISNHLYFYWYRQILGQKVEFLVSFYNNEISEKSEIFDDQFSVERPDGSNFTLKIRSTKLEDSAMYFCASSGQTGELFFGEGSRLTVL.

The CDR3 region is CASSLKWRTSGGLWNEQFF. DNA for the CDR3: TGTGCCAGCAGCTTAAAATGGAGGACTAGCGGGGGGCTTTGGAATGAGCAGTTCTTC. The rearrangement joins TRBV7-9 to TRBJ2-1; 14 bases are a match to TRBD2. Germline V gives CDR1 SEHNR, CDR2 FQNEAQ (reference sequence). CDR3 length equals 19 residues. V gave up 2 bases and J gave up 7 bases; unmatched junction bases: 13.

J is TRBJ2-4 and V is TRBV27, with unresolved D. V shed 4 bases and J shed 2 bases, with 3 bases lying between them. Germline CDR1 reads MNHEY; CDR2 reads SMNVEV (reference sequence). The CDR3 consists of 12 residues. CDR3 nucleotide sequence: TGTGCCAGCAGTTCCCCCAAAAACATTCAGTACTTC. This codes for CASSSPKNIQYF.

J is TRBJ2-4 and V is TRBV6-1, with D perhaps TRBD1 or TRBD2 (5 bases each). The ends were cut back, 5 bases at V and 7 bases at J, with 12 bases in the middle. This CDR3 comprises 13 residues. Germline loops: CDR1 MNHNS, CDR2 SASEGT. The CDR3 spells CASSYGTGNIQYF. The CDR3 nucleotides are TGTGCCAGCAGTTATGGGACCGGTAACATTCAGTACTTC.

The chain joins TRBV7-3 to TRBJ2-1; TRBD1 matches 7 bases. V gave up 3 bases and J gave up 3 bases; unmatched junction bases: 2. Germline V gene data show CDR1 as SGHTA and CDR2 as FQGTGA. The CDR3 is 14 amino acids. CDR3 DNA: TGTGCCAGCAGCTTCACAGGGGACTACAATGAGCAGTTCTTC. This codes for CASSFTGDYNEQFF.

The V gene is TRBV6-6, the J gene TRBJ1-2; unclear D gene. CDR1 is MNHNY and CDR2 is SVGAGI in the germline V gene (reference sequence). This CDR3 has 14 residues. The ends were cut back, 1 base at V and 4 bases at J, with 10 bases in the middle. The CDR3 sequence: CASSYFPDSYGYTF. The CDR3 coding sequence is TGTGCCAGCAGTTACTTTCCGGATTCCTATGGCTACACCTTC.

The CDR3 spells CSVDRTSGALSSYNEQFF. The CDR3 nucleotides read TGCAGCGTTGACAGGACTAGCGGGGCCTTAAGCTCCTACAATGAGCAGTTCTTC. The genes are TRBV29-1 and TRBJ2-1, with 12 bases fitting TRBD2. This CDR3 has 18 amino acids. Per germline, CDR1 SQVTM and CDR2 ANQGSEA. J gave up 0 bases and V 3 bases, and 9 bases lay outside the gene matches.

This chain uses TRBV7-6 with TRBJ2-7; D unresolved. V was clipped by 4 bases and J by 5 bases, with 6 bases between them. Germline V lookup: CDR1 SGHVS, CDR2 FNYEAQ. The CDR3 covers 11 residues. CDR3 sequence: CASSSTNEQYF. DNA of the CDR3: TGTGCCAGCAGCTCGACCAACGAGCAGTACTTC.

This chain links TRBV28 with TRBJ2-3; 7 nucleotides line up with TRBD2. The length of the CDR3 is 16 residues. CDR1 and CDR2 (germline): MDHEN, SYDVKM. The trim removed 4 bases at V and 0 bases at J, leaving 7 bases unmatched. Here the CDR3 reads CASSSLRRESTDTQYF. The CDR3 nucleotides are TGTGCCAGCAGTTCACTCAGGCGGGAGAGCACAGATACGCAGTATTTT.

The rearrangement joins TRBV27 to TRBJ2-7; D is perhaps TRBD2 (5 bases). V was shortened by 5 bases and J by 2 bases, with 13 bases between the two germline ends. The CDR3 has 14 residues. CDR1 is MNHEY and CDR2 is SMNVEV in the germline V gene (reference sequence). The CDR3 is CASSPGLGAYEQYF. The CDR3 nucleotides are TGTGCCAGCAGTCCCGGTCTGGGAGCCTACGAGCAGTACTTC.

The rearrangement links TRBV5-1 to TRBJ2-1; D is tentatively TRBD1 or TRBD2 (5 bases each). The CDR3 has 15 amino acids. Trimming shortened V by 4 bases and J by 3 bases, and 14 bases separated the two germline ends. Germline CDR1 SGHRS, CDR2 YFSETQ. The CDR3 DNA is TGCGCCAGCAGCCGCACGGGACGGATCTACAATGAGCAGTTCTTC. It translates to CASSRTGRIYNEQFF.

The chain couples TRBV7-9 to TRBJ1-4; 10 nucleotides align to TRBD1. This CDR3 is 16 amino acids long. Germline V lookup: CDR1 SEHNR, CDR2 FQNEAQ (reference sequence). V lost 3 bases to trimming and J lost 0 bases; unmatched junction nucleotides: 1. For the CDR3, the DNA is TGTGCCAGCAGCTTGGGACAGGGGTCAACTAATGAAAAACTGTTTTTT. Protein product: CASSLGQGSTNEKLFF.

This chain uses TRBV7-9 with TRBJ2-1; D gene unclear. Germline values: CDR1 SEHNR, CDR2 FQNEAQ (reference sequence). This CDR3 has 15 residues. The germline V and J ends were trimmed by 5 bases and 2 bases, with 13 bases remaining between them. CDR3 nucleotides: TGTGCCAGCAGCCCCCTCATTAGCACCTACAATGAGCAGTTCTTC. Translating gives CASSPLISTYNEQFF.

This sequence joins TRBV5-1 and TRBJ1-3; 10 bases are a match to TRBD1. CDR1 and CDR2 (germline): SGHRS, YFSETQ. The CDR3 sequence is 14 residues long. The trim removed 2 bases at V and 11 bases at J, leaving 7 bases unmatched. The CDR3 sequence: CASSFDRGPWAIYF. CDR3 nucleotides: TGCGCCAGCAGCTTCGACAGGGGGCCTTGGGCCATATATTTT.

The J gene is TRBJ2-7, the V gene TRBV5-1; 7 bases agree with TRBD1. Germline V CDR1 and CDR2: SGHRS, YFSETQ. J lost 4 bases, V lost 3 bases, and 10 bases had no gene match. The CDR3 has 15 residues. The CDR3, as DNA: TGCGCCAGCAGCTCCCCGTCAACAGGGGTTTACGAGCAGTACTTC. Its protein product is CASSSPSTGVYEQYF.